Listed below are T cell receptor beta chains from one sample, sequenced in a study of OX40 agonist ivuxolimab in advanced cancers. Here immunoSEQ multiplex PCR was the method, and the copy in TCRdb shows in-frame clones only, minus some. The sample consists of under 90,000 clones, 85% to 90% of them appearing once. The source was CD4+ or CD8+ T cells sorted from blood, collected in a trial of the OX40 agonist ivuxolimab. The origin of the receptors is an adult with an advanced solid tumor such as melanoma, head and neck, liver or kidney cancer. CDR3s include the opening cysteine and the closing phenylalanine or tryptophan. The D gene is left open where the match is weak. Some rows mark clone size as missing; the rest say once, few, many or name a class of expanded clone.

TRBJ2-3	-	-	TRBV30	CAWSVGEADTQYF	TGTGCCTGGAGTGTAGGGGAAGCAGATACGCAGTATTTT
TRBJ2-2	-	-	TRBV5-1	CASSPGVDGELFF	TGCGCCAGCAGCCCTGGGGTCGACGGGGAGCTGTTTTTT
TRBJ1-3	once	-	TRBV5-6	CASSLLARQAGNTIYF	TGTGCCAGCAGTTTGTTGGCCCGACAGGCTGGAAACACCATATATTTT
TRBJ1-2	-	-	TRBV7-9	CASSLRQDGYTF	TGTGCCAGCAGCTTAAGACAGGATGGCTACACCTTC
TRBJ1-5	-	TRBD1	TRBV2	CAVHQMLNGQDNQPQHF	TGTGCCGTCCACCAGATGCTGAACGGACAGGACAATCAGCCCCAGCATTTT
TRBJ2-7	-	-	TRBV12-5	CASGLVQGRDSYEQYF	TGTGCTAGTGGTTTGGTGCAGGGGAGGGATTCCTACGAGCAGTACTTC
TRBJ2-1	-	-	TRBV27	CASSHVPGNEQFF	TGTGCCAGCAGTCACGTTCCTGGGAATGAGCAGTTCTTC
TRBJ2-1	-	TRBD1	TRBV11-3	CASSRTGALSYNEQFF	TGTGCCAGCAGCAGGACAGGGGCCCTCTCCTACAATGAGCAGTTCTTC
TRBJ2-6	-	-	TRBV6-5	CASSYSPSGANVLTF	TGTGCCAGCAGTTACTCCCCCTCTGGGGCCAACGTCCTGACTTTC
TRBJ2-2	-	-	TRBV5-1	CASRDTGPLTGELFF	TGCGCCAGCAGAGACACAGGGCCCCTGACCGGGGAGCTGTTTTTT
TRBJ2-1	-	TRBD2	TRBV6-1	CASSATGRLADNEQFF	TGTGCCAGCAGTGCCACCGGTAGACTAGCGGACAATGAGCAGTTCTTC
TRBJ2-1	once	-	TRBV10-2	CASRDYRSSYNEQFF	TGCGCCAGCAGGGATTACCGCTCCTCCTACAATGAGCAGTTCTTC
TRBJ2-4	-	-	TRBV5-1	CASSLGEVGNNIQYF	TGCGCCAGCAGCTTGGGAGAAGTGGGGAATAACATTCAGTACTTC
TRBJ1-2	-	-	TRBV4-1	CASSQLGYGYTF	TGCGCCAGCAGCCAACTTGGCTATGGCTACACCTTC
TRBJ2-7	-	-	TRBV6-1	CASSTRDRVYEQYF	TGTGCCAGCAGTACCCGGGACCGGGTCTACGAGCAGTACTTC
TRBJ2-7	-	TRBD2	TRBV7-2	CASSLATGTTYEQYF	TGTGCCAGCAGCTTAGCCACCGGGACTACCTACGAGCAGTACTTC
TRBJ2-5	-	-	TRBV27	CASSLRTAQETQYF	TGTGCCAGCAGTTTAAGGACAGCCCAAGAGACCCAGTACTTC
TRBJ1-1	-	-	TRBV2	CASGRWGLNTEAFF	TGTGCCAGCGGAAGGTGGGGACTGAACACTGAAGCTTTCTTT
TRBJ1-2	once	-	TRBV5-1	CASSPREEYGYTF	TGCGCCAGCAGCCCTCGCGAGGAATATGGCTACACCTTC